One sample yielded the 3 T cell receptor beta chains listed below, sequenced in a study of human T cells and chemical hapten exposure. Specified time point: patch test 1, 2 weeks after DPC sensitization. Specified treatment: therapeutic diphenylcyclopropenone sensitization with weekly scalp DPC. MiXCR was run by TCRdb on the RACE reads, yielding one entry per CDR3 protein. The repertoire holds 120,000 or so distinct CDR3 sequences, about 13% seen once, with roughly 0.92% in the top ten. The sequencing here drew on whole blood, taken in connection with sensitization to the hapten diphenylcyclopropenone (DPC). Every receptor here comes from a man aged 18-30 years with alopecia areata. Some clones in this sample may be carry-over from other donors' samples.

This clonotype was observed many times. CDR3 in amino acids: CASSPGGYQPQHF. Written as DNA, the CDR3 is TGTGCCAGCTCACCAGGGGGCTATCAGCCCCAGCATTTT. The V and J genes are TRBV18 and TRBJ1-5, with a weak D call TRBD1 (6 bases). This CDR3 spans 13 amino acids. Trimming shortened V by 2 bases and J by 5 bases, and 7 bases separated the two germline ends. Germline V gene sequence: CDR1 KGHSH, CDR2 LQKENI.

The V and J genes are TRBV6-5 and TRBJ2-2; D gene uncertain. Trimming took off 7 bases at V and 4 bases at J, with 7 bases between the two ends. Germline CDR1 MNHEY, CDR2 SVGAGI. This CDR3 comprises 12 residues. The CDR3 DNA reads as TGTGCCAGCACCCAGTTCACCGGGGAGCTGTTTTTT. It encodes CASTQFTGELFF.

The sample holds many counts of this clonotype. The gene calls are TRBV7-2 and TRBJ2-1; unclear D gene. The CDR3 loop spans 17 amino acids. Germline V gene data show CDR1 as SGHTA and CDR2 as FQGNSA. V was clipped by 1 base and J by 5 bases, with 18 bases between them. The CDR3 DNA reads as TGTGCCAGCAGCTTAGTGGCGTCGGGTGCCTGGGACAATGAGCAGTTCTTC. Protein sequence: CASSLVASGAWDNEQFF.